The clone carrying this T cell receptor (beta chain) occurred many times. Its antigen remains unidentified. After constant-region reverse-primer amplification, full-length variable regions underwent semi-nested PCR with Nested Universal Primer A. TCRdb reanalysed the 5' RACE reads using MiXCR and keeps one entry per CDR3 protein. In the table there are about 40,000 distinct CDR3 sequences, less than 25% of which are singletons. Study-level points and caveats: Larger-cohort validation covered only one TCR beta V-J rearrangement. Tumor-infiltrating Treg TCR alpha and beta sequences overlapped most with tumor naive CD4+ T cells, then blood naive.

Cells sorted as Tregs were CD4+, CD25+ and CD127-/low. This TCR came from a female donor with breast cancer. The sample was Tregs sorted from blood.

The CDR3 loop reads CASSQARNTGELFF. In nucleotides, the CDR3 is TGCGCCAGCAGCCAAGCTAGGAACACCGGGGAGCTGTTTTTT. The chain links TRBV4-1 to TRBJ2-2, with D uncertain. The V gene lost 1 base and the J gene lost 1 base, with 4 bases spanning the gap. Germline-derived CDR1 and CDR2 are MGHRA and YSYEKL. The CDR3 length is 14 residues.